Listed here are 29 T cell receptor beta chains from one sample, sequenced in a study of radiotherapy plus CTLA-4 blockade in lung cancer. Libraries were prepared by immunoSEQ multiplex PCR; TCRdb keeps only in-frame clonotypes and omits some of them. The sample shows 120,000 or so clones, approximately 90% of them seen only once. Sequencing used peripheral blood, obtained from a patient treated with radiotherapy plus ipilimumab. All receptors derive from a human donor with non-small cell lung cancer that progressed on radiotherapy plus ipilimumab.

CDR3 sequence (DNA): TGTGCCAGCAGCCGGACCTCAGGGAACACCGGGGAGCTGTTTTTT. Its protein product is CASSRTSGNTGELFF. V usage is TRBV7-3 and J usage is TRBJ2-2, with no clear D. Germline values: CDR1 SGHTA, CDR2 FQGTGA. V dropped 5 bases and J dropped 1 base, with 11 bases sitting between them. CDR3 length equals 15 residues.

The gene calls are TRBV6-1 and TRBJ2-7; D gene unclear. Germline loops: CDR1 MNHNS, CDR2 SASEGT. V was clipped by 1 base and J by 4 bases, with 11 bases between them. This CDR3 region has 14 residues. CDR3 bases: TGTGCCAGCAGTGAAGGTCCGACCGCTTACGAGCAGTACTTC. Translated, it gives CASSEGPTAYEQYF.

In DNA, the CDR3 is TGTGCCAGCAGCCCGCCCGGGACTAGGATGAACGAGCAGTACTTC. Residues: CASSPPGTRMNEQYF. The chain combines TRBV27 with TRBJ2-7, with 8 positions matching TRBD2. The CDR3 length is 15 residues. Germline loops: CDR1 MNHEY, CDR2 SMNVEV (reference sequence). The V segment lost 6 bases and the J segment 5 bases; nucleotides outside the gene matches: 12.

The chain is built from TRBV5-1 and TRBJ2-2; 10 bases align to TRBD2. CDR3 length: 15 residues. Germline CDR1 SGHRS, CDR2 YFSETQ. V shed 2 bases, J shed 4 bases, and the junction held 2 bases outside the gene matches. For the CDR3, the DNA is TGCGCCAGCAGCTTTCTAGCGGGAGCCACCGGGGAGCTGTTTTTT. As protein: CASSFLAGATGELFF.

The chain joins TRBV6-5 to TRBJ2-3; a weak D match, TRBD1 (6 bases). The CDR3 runs 15 residues. The V gene's germline CDR1 is MNHEY and CDR2 SVGAGI. V was cut by 3 bases and J by 3 bases, with 13 bases left in between. The CDR3 here is CASSYGQRTTDTQYF. In DNA, the CDR3 is TGTGCCAGCAGTTATGGACAGAGGACGACAGATACGCAGTATTTT.

In the case of this clone: An end of the junction differs from the germline gene, which may be a read error. This chain joins TRBV19 and TRBJ2-7; possible D gene TRBD1, 6 bases. Germline V CDR1 and CDR2: LNHDA, SQIVND (reference sequence). The CDR3 consists of 15 residues. CDR3 nucleotide sequence: TGTGCCAGTAGTCTAGAGTCGGGACAAATCCACGAGCAGTACTTC. Its protein product is CASSLESGQIHEQYF.

There are a few counts of this clone. The rearrangement joins TRBV27 to TRBJ1-1; D perhaps matches TRBD1 (5 bases). The V gene's germline CDR1 is MNHEY and CDR2 SMNVEV (reference sequence). CDR3 length equals 15 residues. Trimming took 2 bases from V and 1 from J, leaving 11 bases between them. CDR3 protein: CASSLNGATNTEAFF. The CDR3 region has the DNA TGTGCCAGCAGTTTAAATGGGGCGACGAACACTGAAGCTTTCTTT.

A single count supports this clone. The rearrangement joins TRBV7-2 to TRBJ1-2; perhaps TRBD1 as D (5 bases). The CDR3 has 14 residues. V was trimmed by 1 base and J by 4 bases, leaving 10 bases between them. Per the germline V gene, CDR1 is SGHTA and CDR2 is FQGNSA. The CDR3 DNA reads as TGTGCCAGCAGCTTAGTTAAGGGGAGCTATGGCTACACCTTC. It codes for CASSLVKGSYGYTF.

The chain carries TRBV11-3 and TRBJ2-7; 8 nucleotides agree with TRBD2. V lost 8 bases and J lost 0; bases outside the gene matches: 3. The CDR3 length is 13 residues. CDR1 is SGHNT, CDR2 YENEEA, per germline. CDR3 residues: CASQAGDSYEQYF. The CDR3 nucleotides are TGTGCCAGCCAAGCGGGAGACTCCTACGAGCAGTACTTC. The full variable domain, its missing parts supplied by reference TRBV11-3 and TRBJ2-7, is EAGVVQSPRYKIIEKKQPVAFWCNPISGHNTLYWYLQNLGQGPELLIRYENEEAVDDSQLPKDRFSAERLKGVDSTLKIQPAELGDSAVYLCASQAGDSYEQYFGPGTRLTVT.

The chain employs TRBV9 and TRBJ2-1, with a possible D match to TRBD1 (5 bases). The CDR3 sequence is 16 residues long. Per the germline V gene, CDR1 is SGDLS and CDR2 is YYNGEE. V gave up 3 bases and J gave up 2 bases, with 15 bases separating them. The chain's CDR3 is CASSGERGVPYNEQFF. DNA of the CDR3: TGTGCCAGCAGCGGAGAAAGGGGTGTTCCCTACAATGAGCAGTTCTTC. The whole variable domain, filled in from reference TRBV9 and TRBJ2-1, reads DSGVTQTPKHLITATGQRVTLRCSPRSGDLSVYWYQQSLDQGLQFLIQYYNGEERAKGNILERFSAQQFPDLHSELNLSSLELGDSALYFCASSGERGVPYNEQFFGPGTRLTVL.

The chain employs TRBV4-1 and TRBJ1-1, with a weak D call TRBD1 (6 bases). The CDR3 spans 14 residues. V gave up 4 bases and J gave up 3 bases, with 12 bases separating them. Germline V gene data show CDR1 as MGHRA and CDR2 as YSYEKL. The CDR3 DNA reads as TGCGCCAGCAGCCTTATACAGGGCTACACTGAAGCTTTCTTT. Translation gives CASSLIQGYTEAFF.

J is TRBJ1-1 and V is TRBV5-1; 8 positions match TRBD1. Losses at the gene ends were 1 base for V and 5 bases for J; bases not matched to a gene: 4. The CDR3 loop spans 14 amino acids. The germline V gene encodes CDR1 SGHRS and CDR2 YFSETQ. The CDR3 DNA reads as TGCGCCAGCAGCTTGTCAGGGGGCAGGACTGAAGCTTTCTTT. It translates to CASSLSGGRTEAFF.

The CDR3 spells CASSSGYEAFF. The CDR3, as DNA: TGTGCCAGCAGCTCGGGGTATGAAGCTTTCTTT. The chain combines TRBV7-9 with TRBJ1-1; D is uncertain. From germline, CDR1 is SEHNR and CDR2 FQNEAQ (reference sequence). The V gene lost 4 bases and the J gene lost 7 bases, with 7 bases spanning the gap. The CDR3 runs to 11 residues.

This clone is a singleton in its sample. The chain links TRBV18 to TRBJ1-1; 9 nucleotides align to TRBD1. The CDR3 extends over 15 amino acids. J lost 1 base, V lost 7 bases, and 7 bases had no gene match. Germline lookup yields CDR1 KGHSH and CDR2 LQKENI. Written as DNA, the CDR3 is TGTGCCAGCTTCCCTCTGGGACAGGGGAACACTGAAGCTTTCTTT. Its translation is CASFPLGQGNTEAFF.

This clone has just a few counts. The CDR3 region is CASSFEAIQRADTQYF. The CDR3 bases are TGCGCCAGCAGCTTCGAGGCGATACAGAGGGCAGATACGCAGTATTTT. The rearrangement links TRBV5-1 to TRBJ2-3; TRBD2 is a possible D gene (5 bases). The CDR3 length is 16 residues. The germline V gene encodes CDR1 SGHRS and CDR2 YFSETQ. V was pared by 2 bases and J by 4 bases, with 17 bases between.

The chain is built from TRBV12-5 and TRBJ1-1; TRBD1 matches at 10 bases. V was pared by 0 bases and J by 4 bases, with 5 bases of the junction left unmatched. The length of the CDR3 is 16 residues. Germline loops: CDR1 LGHNT, CDR2 FRNRAP. CDR3 region: CASGLVSGTGATEAFF. CDR3 nucleotide sequence: TGTGCTAGTGGTTTGGTATCCGGGACAGGGGCCACTGAAGCTTTCTTT. Drawing the rest from reference TRBV12-5 and TRBJ1-1, the complete variable domain is DARVTQTPRHKVTEMGQEVTMRCQPILGHNTVFWYRQTMMQGLELLAYFRNRAPLDDSGMPKDRFSAEMPDATLATLKIQPSEPRDSAVYFCASGLVSGTGATEAFFGQGTRLTVV.

The chain carries TRBV9 and TRBJ2-1; possibly TRBD1 for D (6 bases). This CDR3 comprises 14 residues. V lost 0 bases and J 5 bases, leaving 9 bases between the germline ends. From germline, CDR1 is SGDLS and CDR2 YYNGEE. The CDR3 DNA is TGTGCCAGCAGCGTAGGGACAGTTAACAATGAGCAGTTCTTC. Protein sequence: CASSVGTVNNEQFF. The full variable domain, its missing parts supplied by reference TRBV9 and TRBJ2-1, is DSGVTQTPKHLITATGQRVTLRCSPRSGDLSVYWYQQSLDQGLQFLIQYYNGEERAKGNILERFSAQQFPDLHSELNLSSLELGDSALYFCASSVGTVNNEQFFGPGTRLTVL.

The chain employs TRBV5-1 and TRBJ2-5, with D perhaps TRBD1 or TRBD2 (6 bases each). The V and J ends lost 3 bases and 1 base respectively, with 10 bases between them. This CDR3 region has 14 residues. Germline V gives CDR1 SGHRS, CDR2 YFSETQ. The CDR3 nucleotides are TGCGCCAGCAGCTATGGGGGGCCCCAAGAGACCCAGTACTTC. Translating it yields CASSYGGPQETQYF.

V gene TRBV6-6 combines with J gene TRBJ2-7, with 8 nucleotides matching TRBD1. CDR1 and CDR2 from the germline V gene are MNHNY and SVGAGI (reference sequence). The CDR3 has 13 amino acids. V was clipped by 6 bases and J by 2 bases; unmatched bases: 3. CDR3 amino acids: CASRGQEAYEQYF. The CDR3 bases are TGTGCCAGCAGGGGACAGGAAGCCTACGAGCAGTACTTC.

This chain links TRBV12-5 with TRBJ2-3; the D is unclear. Trimming took off 3 bases at V and 2 bases at J, with 3 bases between the two ends. The CDR3 has 12 amino acids. Looked up from germline, CDR1 is LGHNT and CDR2 is FRNRAP. The chain's CDR3 is CASGFNTDTQYF. The CDR3 region has the DNA TGTGCTAGTGGTTTCAACACAGATACGCAGTATTTT.

The genes are TRBV29-1 and TRBJ1-2; a possible D gene is TRBD1 (6 bases). Trimming removed 3 bases at V and 7 bases at J, with 15 bases between. CDR1 SQVTM and CDR2 ANQGSEA come from the germline V gene. The CDR3 length is 13 residues. The CDR3 coding sequence is TGCAGCGTTGATCGGCAGGGGATCGGTGGCTACACCTTC. Protein: CSVDRQGIGGYTF.

CDR3 residues: CASSLGPTGDSTEAFF. The CDR3 DNA reads as TGTGCCAGCAGTTTAGGCCCCACAGGGGACAGCACTGAAGCTTTCTTT. The rearrangement uses TRBV28 and TRBJ1-1; 7 bases fit TRBD1. Trimming took 2 bases from V and 4 from J; bases not matched to a gene: 10. CDR1 MDHEN and CDR2 SYDVKM come from the germline V gene. The CDR3 spans 16 residues.

The genes are TRBV5-1 and TRBJ2-3; D gene uncertain. Trimming pared 0 bases from V and 0 bases from J, leaving 8 bases between. This CDR3 spans 15 amino acids. Germline V gene lookup returns CDR1 SGHRS and CDR2 YFSETQ. Here the CDR3 DNA reads TGCGCCAGCAGCTTGGACGGAGCTAGCACAGATACGCAGTATTTT. It codes for CASSLDGASTDTQYF.

This chain links TRBV9 with TRBJ1-2; D is unclear. The CDR3 totals 13 residues. Looked up from germline, CDR1 is SGDLS and CDR2 is YYNGEE. V was pared by 0 bases and J by 1 base, with 4 bases between. The CDR3 reads CASSVASNYGYTF. The CDR3 DNA reads as TGTGCCAGCAGCGTAGCAAGTAACTATGGCTACACCTTC.

This clone was counted once. The chain joins TRBV5-1 to TRBJ2-7; D may be TRBD1 or TRBD2 (6 bases each). Between the trimmed V and J ends, which lost 0 bases and 2 bases, there was a span of 12 bases. In germline, CDR1 is SGHRS, CDR2 YFSETQ. The CDR3 is made up of 15 amino acids. The CDR3 spells CASSLAWGAPYEQYF. CDR3 bases: TGCGCCAGCAGCTTGGCCTGGGGGGCCCCCTACGAGCAGTACTTC.

The gene calls are TRBV7-9 and TRBJ2-2; TRBD1 agrees at 7 bases. V trimming: 6 bases; J trimming: 5 bases; junction bases outside the gene matches: 6. This CDR3 is built from 14 residues. The germline V gene encodes CDR1 SEHNR and CDR2 FQNEAQ (reference sequence). The CDR3 is CASSPDRATGELFF. The CDR3 nucleotides are TGTGCCAGCAGTCCCGACAGGGCAACCGGGGAGCTGTTTTTT.

The V and J genes are TRBV5-1 and TRBJ2-1, with 7 bases that match TRBD1. The ends lost 4 bases at V and 1 base at J; junction bases unmatched: 5. The CDR3 sequence is 15 residues long. Per germline, CDR1 SGHRS and CDR2 YFSETQ. CDR3 sequence: CASSPGGPSYNEQFF. The CDR3 DNA follows: TGCGCCAGCAGCCCAGGGGGACCTTCCTACAATGAGCAGTTCTTC.

V usage is TRBV29-1 and J usage is TRBJ2-3; D remains unclear. With 4 bases removed from V and 6 bases from J, the gap between germline ends came to 11 bases. Germline V gives CDR1 SQVTM, CDR2 ANQGSEA. This CDR3 region has 12 residues. The CDR3 sequence is CSVGADLDTQYF. CDR3 nucleotide sequence: TGCAGCGTTGGGGCCGATTTGGATACGCAGTATTTT.

The rearrangement uses TRBV4-1 and TRBJ1-1; D perhaps matches TRBD1 (5 bases). The CDR3 has 15 amino acids. Germline assignment: CDR1 MGHRA and CDR2 YSYEKL. Between the trimmed V and J ends, which lost 0 bases and 4 bases, there was a span of 12 bases. As DNA, the CDR3 is TGCGCCAGCAGCCAAGACAGGGCGTGGAGCACTGAAGCTTTCTTT. Encoded protein: CASSQDRAWSTEAFF.